This T cell receptor beta chain was observed in a study of blood T cell repertoires in COVID-19. V was pared by 4 bases and J by 5 bases, with 7 bases of the junction left unmatched. Germline V gene lookup returns CDR1 SGHRS and CDR2 YFSETQ. The CDR3 consists of 16 residues. Libraries were prepared by immunoSEQ multiplex PCR; TCRdb keeps only in-frame clonotypes and omits some of them. The table has roughly 500,000 clones, more than 85% seen once. Assignment of participants to cohorts was predicated upon participant-reported clinical history. The rearrangement joins TRBV5-1 to TRBJ2-2; 11 positions agree with TRBD2. This sequence was found in a woman aged 55-70 years who had recovered from COVID-19. The sample taken for sequencing was PBMCs or T cells enriched from blood (not recorded which). The CDR3 spells CASSPPGLAVTGELFF. Here the CDR3 DNA reads TGCGCCAGCAGCCCCCCGGGACTAGCGGTTACCGGGGAGCTGTTTTTT. Filled out from reference TRBV5-1 and TRBJ2-2, the complete variable domain reads KAGVTQTPRYLIKTRGQQVTLSCSPISGHRSVSWYQQTPGQGLQFLFEYFSETQRNKGNFPGRFSGRQFSNSRSEMNVSTLELGDSALYLCASSPPGLAVTGELFFGEGSRLTVL.